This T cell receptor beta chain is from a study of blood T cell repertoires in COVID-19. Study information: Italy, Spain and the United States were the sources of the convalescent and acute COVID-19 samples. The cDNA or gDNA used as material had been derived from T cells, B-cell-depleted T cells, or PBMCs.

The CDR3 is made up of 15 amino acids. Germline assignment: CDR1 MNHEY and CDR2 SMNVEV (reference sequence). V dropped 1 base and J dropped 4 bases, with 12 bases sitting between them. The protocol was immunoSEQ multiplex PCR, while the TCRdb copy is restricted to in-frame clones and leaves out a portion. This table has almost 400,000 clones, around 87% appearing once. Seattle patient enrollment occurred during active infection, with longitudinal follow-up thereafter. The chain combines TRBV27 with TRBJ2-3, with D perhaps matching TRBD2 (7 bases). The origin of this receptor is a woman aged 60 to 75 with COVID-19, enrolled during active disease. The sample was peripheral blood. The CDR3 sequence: CASSLYGGGSDTQYF. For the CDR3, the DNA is TGTGCCAGCAGTTTATACGGCGGGGGCTCAGATACGCAGTATTTT.